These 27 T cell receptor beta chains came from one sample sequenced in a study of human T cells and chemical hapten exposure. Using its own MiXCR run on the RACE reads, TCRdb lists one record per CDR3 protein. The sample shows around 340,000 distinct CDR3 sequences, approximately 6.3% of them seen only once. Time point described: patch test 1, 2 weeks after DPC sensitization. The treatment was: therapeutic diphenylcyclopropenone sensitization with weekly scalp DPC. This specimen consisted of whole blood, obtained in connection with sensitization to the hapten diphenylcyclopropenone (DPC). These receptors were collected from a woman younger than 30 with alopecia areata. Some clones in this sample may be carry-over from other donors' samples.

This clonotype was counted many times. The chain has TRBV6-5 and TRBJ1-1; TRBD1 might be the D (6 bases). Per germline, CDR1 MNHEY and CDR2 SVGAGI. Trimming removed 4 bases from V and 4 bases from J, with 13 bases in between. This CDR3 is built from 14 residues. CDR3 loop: CASSWDTWSTEAFF. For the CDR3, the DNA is TGTGCCAGCAGTTGGGACACTTGGAGCACTGAAGCTTTCTTT.

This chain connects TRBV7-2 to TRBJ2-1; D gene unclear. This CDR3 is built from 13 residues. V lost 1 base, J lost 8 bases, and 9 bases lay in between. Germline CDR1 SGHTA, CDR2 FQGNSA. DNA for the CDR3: TGTGCCAGCAGCTTAGATCAACTCGATGAGCAGTTCTTC. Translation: CASSLDQLDEQFF.

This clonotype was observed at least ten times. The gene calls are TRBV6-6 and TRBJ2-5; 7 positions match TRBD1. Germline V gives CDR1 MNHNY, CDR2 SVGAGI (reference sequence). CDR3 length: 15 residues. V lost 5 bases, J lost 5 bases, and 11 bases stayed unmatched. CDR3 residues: CASSQPTGYRETQYF. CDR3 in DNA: TGTGCCAGCAGTCAGCCGACAGGGTACAGGGAGACCCAGTACTTC.

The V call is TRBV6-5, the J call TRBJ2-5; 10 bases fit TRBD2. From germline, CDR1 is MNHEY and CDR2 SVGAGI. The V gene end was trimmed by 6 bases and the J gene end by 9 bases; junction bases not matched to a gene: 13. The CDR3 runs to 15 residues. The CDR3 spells CASSRGLAGDGAQYF. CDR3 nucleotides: TGTGCCAGCAGCCGCGGGCTAGCGGGGGATGGGGCCCAGTACTTC.

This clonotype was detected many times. CDR3 amino acids: CASVGQAGYYGYTF. The CDR3 DNA reads as TGTGCCAGCGTCGGACAGGCCGGGTACTATGGCTACACCTTC. The genes are TRBV12-3 or TRBV12-4 and TRBJ1-2, with 7 positions matching TRBD1. CDR3 size: 14 residues. Trimming took 8 bases from V and 3 from J; bases not matched to a gene: 9.

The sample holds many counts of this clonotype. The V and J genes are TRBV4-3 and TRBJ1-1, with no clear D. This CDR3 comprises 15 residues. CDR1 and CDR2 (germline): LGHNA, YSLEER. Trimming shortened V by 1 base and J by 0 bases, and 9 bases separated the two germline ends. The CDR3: CASSQGREMNTEAFF. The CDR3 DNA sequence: TGCGCCAGCAGCCAAGGCCGGGAGATGAACACTGAAGCTTTCTTT.

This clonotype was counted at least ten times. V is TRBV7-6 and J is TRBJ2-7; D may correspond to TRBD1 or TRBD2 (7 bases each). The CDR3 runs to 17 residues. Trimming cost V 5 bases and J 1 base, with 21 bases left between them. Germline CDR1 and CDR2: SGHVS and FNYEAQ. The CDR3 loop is CASSPGGGTAPSYEQYF. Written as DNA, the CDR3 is TGTGCCAGCAGCCCGGGGGGAGGGACAGCTCCTTCCTACGAGCAGTACTTC. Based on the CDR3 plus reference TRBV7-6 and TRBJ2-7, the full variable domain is GAGVSQSPRYKVTKRGQDVALRCDPISGHVSLYWYRQALGQGPEFLTYFNYEAQQDKSGLPNDRFSAERPEGSISTLTIQRTEQRDSAMYRCASSPGGGTAPSYEQYFGPGTRLTVT.

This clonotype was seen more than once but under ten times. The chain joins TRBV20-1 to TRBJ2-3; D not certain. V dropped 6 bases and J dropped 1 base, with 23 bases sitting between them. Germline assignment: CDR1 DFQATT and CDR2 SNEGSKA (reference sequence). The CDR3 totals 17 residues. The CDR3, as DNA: TGCAGTGCCCCCACACCCTGGGGTGAAGGGCGCACAGATACGCAGTATTTT. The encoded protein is CSAPTPWGEGRTDTQYF.

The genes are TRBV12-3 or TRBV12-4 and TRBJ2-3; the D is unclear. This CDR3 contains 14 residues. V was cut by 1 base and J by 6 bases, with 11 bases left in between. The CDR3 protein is CASSLGAFLDTQYF. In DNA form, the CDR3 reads TGTGCCAGCAGTTTAGGGGCTTTTCTCGATACGCAGTATTTT.

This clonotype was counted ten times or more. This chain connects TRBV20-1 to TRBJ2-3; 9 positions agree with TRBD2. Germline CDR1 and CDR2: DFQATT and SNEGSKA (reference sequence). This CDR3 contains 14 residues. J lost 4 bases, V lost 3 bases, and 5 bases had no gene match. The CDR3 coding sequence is TGCAGTGCTAGGGGCGGGGGGGCCCCAGATACGCAGTATTTT. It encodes CSARGGGAPDTQYF.

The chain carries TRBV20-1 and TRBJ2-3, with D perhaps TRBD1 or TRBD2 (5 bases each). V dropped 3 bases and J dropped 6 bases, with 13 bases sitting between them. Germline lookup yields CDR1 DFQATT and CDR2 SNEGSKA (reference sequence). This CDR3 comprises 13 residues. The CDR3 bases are TGCAGTGCTAGGCCTGGGACGGTTGATACGCAGTATTTT. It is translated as CSARPGTVDTQYF.

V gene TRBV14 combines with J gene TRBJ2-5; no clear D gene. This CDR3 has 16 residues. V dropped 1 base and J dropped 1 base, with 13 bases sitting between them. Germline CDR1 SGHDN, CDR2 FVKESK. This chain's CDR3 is CASSQGKGYFQETQYF. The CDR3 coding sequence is TGTGCCAGCAGCCAAGGAAAGGGATACTTCCAAGAGACCCAGTACTTC. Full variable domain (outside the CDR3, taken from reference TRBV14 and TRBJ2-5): EAGVTQFPSHSVIEKGQTVTLRCDPISGHDNLYWYRRVMGKEIKFLLHFVKESKQDESGMPNNRFLAERTGGTYSTLKVQPAELEDSGVYFCASSQGKGYFQETQYFGPGTRLLVL.

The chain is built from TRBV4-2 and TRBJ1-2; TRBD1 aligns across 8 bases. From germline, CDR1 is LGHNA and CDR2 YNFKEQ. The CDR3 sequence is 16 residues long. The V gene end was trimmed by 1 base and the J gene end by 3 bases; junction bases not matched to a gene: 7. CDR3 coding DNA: TGTGCCAGCAGCCAAGGGCAGGGGACAGGTTACTATGGCTACACCTTC. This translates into CASSQGQGTGYYGYTF.

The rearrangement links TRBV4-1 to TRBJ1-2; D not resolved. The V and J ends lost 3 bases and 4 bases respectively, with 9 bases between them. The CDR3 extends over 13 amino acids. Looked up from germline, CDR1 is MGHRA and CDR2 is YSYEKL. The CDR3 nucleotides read TGCGCCAGCAGCCACTCCGGGCCCTATGGCTACACCTTC. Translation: CASSHSGPYGYTF.

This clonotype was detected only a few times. CDR3 nucleotide sequence: TGCGCCAGCAGCCAAGCCGGCAGGGTTTACACTGAAGCTTTCTTT. Translating gives CASSQAGRVYTEAFF. The gene calls are TRBV4-3 and TRBJ1-1, with D possibly TRBD1 on 5 matching bases. The CDR3 sequence is 15 residues long. The germline V gene encodes CDR1 LGHNA and CDR2 YSLEER. V lost 1 base, J lost 3 bases, and 12 bases lay in between.

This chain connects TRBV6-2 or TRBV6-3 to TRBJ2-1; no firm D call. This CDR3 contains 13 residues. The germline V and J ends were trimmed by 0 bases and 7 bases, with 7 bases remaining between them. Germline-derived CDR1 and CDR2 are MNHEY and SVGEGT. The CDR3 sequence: CASSYSGQNEQFF. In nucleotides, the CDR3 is TGTGCCAGCAGTTACTCAGGCCAGAATGAGCAGTTCTTC.

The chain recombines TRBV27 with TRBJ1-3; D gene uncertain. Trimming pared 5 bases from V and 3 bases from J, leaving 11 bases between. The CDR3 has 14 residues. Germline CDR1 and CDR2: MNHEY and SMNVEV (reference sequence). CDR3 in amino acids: CASSPWTGGNTIYF. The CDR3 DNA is TGTGCCAGCAGTCCATGGACGGGTGGAAACACCATATATTTT.

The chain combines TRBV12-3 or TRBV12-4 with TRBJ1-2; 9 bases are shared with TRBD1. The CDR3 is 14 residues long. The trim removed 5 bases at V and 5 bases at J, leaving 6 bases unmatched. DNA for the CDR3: TGTGCCAGCAGTCGGACAGGGGTTCCGTATGGCTACACCTTC. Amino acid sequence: CASSRTGVPYGYTF.

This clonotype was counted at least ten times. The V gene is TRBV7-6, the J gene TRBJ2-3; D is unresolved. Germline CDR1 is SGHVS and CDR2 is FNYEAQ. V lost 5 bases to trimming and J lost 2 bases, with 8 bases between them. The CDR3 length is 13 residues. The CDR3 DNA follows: TGTGCCAGCAGCAGAGAGATCACAGATACGCAGTATTTT. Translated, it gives CASSREITDTQYF.

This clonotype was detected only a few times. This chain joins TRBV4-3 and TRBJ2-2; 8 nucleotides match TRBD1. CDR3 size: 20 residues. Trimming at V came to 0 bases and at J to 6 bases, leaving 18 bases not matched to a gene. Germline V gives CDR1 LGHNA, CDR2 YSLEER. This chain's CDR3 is CASSQDLGQGRWGVSGELFF. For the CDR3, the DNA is TGCGCCAGCAGCCAAGATCTAGGACAGGGACGCTGGGGCGTGTCCGGGGAGCTGTTTTTT.

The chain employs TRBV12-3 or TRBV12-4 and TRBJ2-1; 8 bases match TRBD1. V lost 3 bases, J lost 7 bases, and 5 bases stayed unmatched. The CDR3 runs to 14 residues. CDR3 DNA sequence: TGTGCCAGCAGTTTTCAGGGGGCGTCGAATGAGCAGTTCTTC. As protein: CASSFQGASNEQFF.

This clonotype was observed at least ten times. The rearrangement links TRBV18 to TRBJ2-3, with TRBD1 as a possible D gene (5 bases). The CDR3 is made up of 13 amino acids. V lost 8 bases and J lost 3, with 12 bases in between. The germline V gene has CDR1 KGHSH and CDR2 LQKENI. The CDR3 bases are TGTGCCAGCAGTCCAGGGTTGACAGATACGCAGTATTTT. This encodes CASSPGLTDTQYF. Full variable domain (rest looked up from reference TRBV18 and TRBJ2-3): NAGVMQNPRHLVRRRGQEARLRCSPMKGHSHVYWYRQLPEEGLKFMVYLQKENIIDESGMPKERFSAEFPKEGPSILRIQQVVRGDSAAYFCASSPGLTDTQYFGPGTRLTVL.

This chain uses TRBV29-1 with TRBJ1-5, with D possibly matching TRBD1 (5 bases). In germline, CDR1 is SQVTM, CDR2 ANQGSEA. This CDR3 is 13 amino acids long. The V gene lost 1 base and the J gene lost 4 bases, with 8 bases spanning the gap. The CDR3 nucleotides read TGCAGCGTTGAAGGAGGGGTAAATCAGCCCCAGCATTTT. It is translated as CSVEGGVNQPQHF.

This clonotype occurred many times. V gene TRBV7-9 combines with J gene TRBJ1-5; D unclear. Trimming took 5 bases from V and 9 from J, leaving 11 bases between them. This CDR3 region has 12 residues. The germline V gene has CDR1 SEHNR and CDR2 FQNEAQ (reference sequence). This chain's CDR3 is CASSQSDSPQHF. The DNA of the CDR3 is TGTGCCAGCAGCCAGAGCGACTCGCCCCAGCATTTT.

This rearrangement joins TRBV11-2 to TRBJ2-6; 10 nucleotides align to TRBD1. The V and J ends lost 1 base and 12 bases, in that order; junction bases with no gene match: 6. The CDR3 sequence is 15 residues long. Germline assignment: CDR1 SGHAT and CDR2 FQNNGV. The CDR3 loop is CASSLGGTGVVVLTF. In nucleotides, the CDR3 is TGTGCCAGCAGCTTAGGAGGGACAGGGGTCGTCGTCCTGACTTTC.

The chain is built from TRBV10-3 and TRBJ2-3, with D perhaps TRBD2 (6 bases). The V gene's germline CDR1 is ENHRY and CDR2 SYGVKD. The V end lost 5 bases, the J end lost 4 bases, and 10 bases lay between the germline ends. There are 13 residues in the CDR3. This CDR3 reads CAISTGLPDTQYF. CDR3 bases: TGTGCCATCAGTACAGGACTACCAGATACGCAGTATTTT.

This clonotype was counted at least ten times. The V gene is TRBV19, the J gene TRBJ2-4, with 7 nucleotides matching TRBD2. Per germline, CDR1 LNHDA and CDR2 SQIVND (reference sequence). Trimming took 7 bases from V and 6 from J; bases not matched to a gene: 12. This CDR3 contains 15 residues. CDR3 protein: CASTHGGGIPNIQYF. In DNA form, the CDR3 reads TGTGCCAGTACTCACGGCGGGGGTATACCAAACATTCAGTACTTC.